The 28 T cell receptor beta chains below all came from one sample that was sequenced in a study of T-cell memory formation after mild COVID-19. TCRdb re-called the 5' RACE reads through MiXCR, storing one row per CDR3 protein. Here the sample spans a few hundred thousand distinct CDR3 sequences, about a fifth being singletons. Sequencing was carried out using PBMCs or a T cell subset sorted from them (not recorded which). These receptors all come from an adult woman who had mild COVID-19 (a few samples of this study predate the infection). Cell type and time point are not known.

This clonotype was observed a handful of times. The chain has TRBV20-1 and TRBJ1-1; TRBD1 matches 9 bases. In germline, CDR1 is DFQATT, CDR2 SNEGSKA (reference sequence). The J segment lost 5 bases and the V segment lost 5 bases, leaving 9 bases of the junction unmatched. This CDR3 comprises 14 residues. The CDR3 DNA follows: TGCAGTGCTCCCTTGACAGGGGGGTGGACTGAAGCTTTCTTT. Its protein is CSAPLTGGWTEAFF.

This clonotype was counted only a few times. The chain joins TRBV12-3 or TRBV12-4 to TRBJ1-4; D remains ambiguous. V was cut by 2 bases and J by 3 bases, with 10 bases left in between. The CDR3 spans 15 residues. The CDR3 loop is CASSLWRFANEKLFF. The CDR3, as DNA: TGTGCCAGCAGTTTATGGCGCTTTGCTAATGAAAAACTGTTTTTT.

The CDR3 loop reads CSVQGYGYTF. In DNA form, the CDR3 reads TGCAGTGTACAGGGATATGGCTACACCTTC. The chain uses TRBV20-1 and TRBJ1-2; tentative D call: TRBD1 (6 bases). Germline CDR1 reads DFQATT; CDR2 reads SNEGSKA (reference sequence). Trimming shortened V by 7 bases and J by 5 bases, and 8 bases separated the two germline ends. The CDR3 length is 10 residues.

The rearrangement uses TRBV20-1 and TRBJ2-7; 12 nucleotides agree with TRBD2. J gave up 6 bases and V 5 bases, and 11 bases lay outside the gene matches. The length of the CDR3 is 15 residues. Germline V gene sequence: CDR1 DFQATT, CDR2 SNEGSKA (reference sequence). CDR3 loop: CSAPEPGLAGPEQYF. The CDR3, as DNA: TGCAGTGCTCCTGAACCTGGACTAGCGGGACCCGAGCAGTACTTC.

This clonotype was picked up a small number of times. This sequence joins TRBV6-1 and TRBJ2-7, with 8 bases matching TRBD1. The CDR3 has 17 residues. Germline V CDR1 and CDR2: MNHNS, SASEGT. V shed 3 bases, J shed 2 bases, and the junction held 12 bases outside the gene matches. CDR3 region: CASSDGQGAYRAYEQYF. The CDR3 nucleotides are TGTGCCAGCAGTGATGGGCAGGGGGCGTATCGGGCCTACGAGCAGTACTTC.

This clonotype has at least ten counts. The chain employs TRBV6-5 and TRBJ2-1; D is unresolved. The V end lost 3 bases, the J end lost 5 bases, and 14 bases lay between the germline ends. CDR1 is MNHEY, CDR2 SVGAGI, per germline. CDR3 length equals 15 residues. CDR3 sequence (DNA): TGTGCCAGCAGTTATCTAATGGGCAGGAACAATGAGCAGTTCTTC. Its protein product is CASSYLMGRNNEQFF.

V gene TRBV15 combines with J gene TRBJ2-7, with TRBD1 matching over 7 bases. Trimming at V came to 4 bases and at J to 2 bases, leaving 8 bases not matched to a gene. The CDR3 is made up of 15 amino acids. CDR1 is LNHNV and CDR2 is YYDKDF in the germline V gene (reference sequence). The CDR3: CATSIARTGPYEQYF. The CDR3 DNA is TGTGCCACCAGCATAGCTAGGACAGGTCCCTACGAGCAGTACTTC.

This clonotype was detected a few times. The chain employs TRBV24-1 and TRBJ2-3; possibly TRBD1 for D (5 bases). The CDR3 length is 17 residues. Germline V gene sequence: CDR1 KGHDR, CDR2 SFDVKD. Trimming left V 1 base short and J 0 bases short, with 13 bases between. In DNA form, the CDR3 reads TGTGCCACCAGTGATTTAACCAGGGCCGGTAGCACAGATACGCAGTATTTT. It specifies CATSDLTRAGSTDTQYF.

The V call is TRBV30, the J call TRBJ1-4; D not resolved. CDR1 GTSNPN and CDR2 SVGIG come from the germline V gene (reference sequence). The germline V and J ends were trimmed by 1 base and 5 bases, with 11 bases remaining between them. The CDR3 is made up of 14 amino acids. For the CDR3, the DNA is TGTGCCTGGAGTGCAAAGGGCCCAAATGAAAAACTGTTTTTT. Encoded protein: CAWSAKGPNEKLFF.

The chain is built from TRBV9 and TRBJ2-4; D is ambiguous. The CDR3 contains 16 residues. V was clipped by 3 bases and J by 2 bases, with 15 bases between them. Per the germline V gene, CDR1 is SGDLS and CDR2 is YYNGEE. The chain's CDR3 is CASSASSVTPKNIQYF. DNA of the CDR3: TGTGCCAGCAGCGCTTCGAGTGTGACTCCCAAAAACATTCAGTACTTC. The full variable domain, completed using reference TRBV9 and TRBJ2-4, is DSGVTQTPKHLITATGQRVTLRCSPRSGDLSVYWYQQSLDQGLQFLIQYYNGEERAKGNILERFSAQQFPDLHSELNLSSLELGDSALYFCASSASSVTPKNIQYFGAGTRLSVL.

The rearrangement uses TRBV7-9 and TRBJ2-1; 10 nucleotides line up with TRBD2. Unmatched junction bases numbered 7, after V lost 1 base and J lost 4 bases. Germline loops: CDR1 SEHNR, CDR2 FQNEAQ (reference sequence). There are 17 residues in the CDR3. The chain's CDR3 is CASSLGRGLAAYNEQFF. The CDR3 nucleotides read TGTGCCAGCAGCTTAGGCCGAGGACTAGCGGCATACAATGAGCAGTTCTTC. Supplemented by reference TRBV7-9 and TRBJ2-1, the full variable domain reads DTGVSQNPRHKITKRGQNVTFRCDPISEHNRLYWYRQTLGQGPEFLTYFQNEAQLEKSRLLSDRFSAERPKGSFSTLEIQRTEQGDSAMYLCASSLGRGLAAYNEQFFGPGTRLTVL.

This clonotype was counted only a few times. V gene TRBV29-1 combines with J gene TRBJ1-1; TRBD1 agrees at 8 bases. This CDR3 comprises 14 residues. Trimming cost V 4 bases and J 1 base; bases outside gene matches: 5. Germline V gives CDR1 SQVTM, CDR2 ANQGSEA. The CDR3 here is CSVVVGTGNTEAFF. The CDR3 DNA is TGCAGCGTTGTAGTCGGGACAGGGAACACTGAAGCTTTCTTT.

This clonotype came up a few times. The chain combines TRBV27 with TRBJ2-1; TRBD2 matches 9 bases. The V gene's germline CDR1 is MNHEY and CDR2 SMNVEV (reference sequence). Trimming at V came to 4 bases and at J to 4 bases, leaving 11 bases not matched to a gene. This CDR3 has 17 amino acids. CDR3 in amino acids: CASSWTSVQGVYNEQFF. The CDR3 DNA follows: TGTGCCAGCAGTTGGACTAGCGTCCAGGGGGTTTACAATGAGCAGTTCTTC.

This clonotype was detected ten times or more. The V call is TRBV19, the J call TRBJ2-7; 9 bases fit TRBD1. The V segment lost 5 bases and the J segment 1 base; nucleotides outside the gene matches: 6. This CDR3 contains 15 residues. Germline CDR1 and CDR2: LNHDA and SQIVND (reference sequence). The CDR3, as DNA: TGTGCCAGTAGTCTCGGACAGGGGCCTTCCTACGAGCAGTACTTC. It translates to CASSLGQGPSYEQYF.

This clonotype was recorded a few times. This chain connects TRBV4-1 to TRBJ1-5, with D perhaps matching TRBD1 (5 bases). Germline V lookup: CDR1 MGHRA, CDR2 YSYEKL. V lost 1 base to trimming and J lost 7 bases, with 11 bases between them. This CDR3 is 14 amino acids long. The CDR3 DNA sequence: TGCGCCAGCAGCCAAGGGACAACCGAGCAGCCCCAGCATTTT. It translates to CASSQGTTEQPQHF.

This clonotype turned up a few times. The chain has TRBV5-1 and TRBJ2-5, with D tentatively TRBD2 (5 bases). Per the germline V gene, CDR1 is SGHRS and CDR2 is YFSETQ. Trimming removed 0 bases from V and 2 bases from J, with 11 bases in between. The CDR3 is made up of 15 amino acids. CDR3 coding DNA: TGCGCCAGCAGCTTGGGGCGGGCAGGACAAGAGACCCAGTACTTC. Amino acids: CASSLGRAGQETQYF.

The rearrangement joins TRBV5-1 to TRBJ1-1, with D possibly matching TRBD1 (5 bases). The CDR3 extends over 14 amino acids. V was cut by 5 bases and J by 8 bases, with 19 bases left in between. CDR1 is SGHRS, CDR2 YFSETQ, per germline. In nucleotides, the CDR3 is TGCGCCAGCAGTCTAGGCTCGGTCGGGGCCGAAGCTTTCTTT. It translates to CASSLGSVGAEAFF.

This sequence joins TRBV12-3 or TRBV12-4 and TRBJ1-2; 10 bases map to TRBD1. The CDR3 consists of 15 residues. V was clipped by 2 bases and J by 3 bases; unmatched bases: 3. CDR3 amino acids: CASSLRGTGDYGYTF. Here the CDR3 DNA reads TGTGCCAGCAGTTTAAGGGGGACAGGGGACTATGGCTACACCTTC.

This clonotype was counted only a few times. The V and J genes are TRBV18 and TRBJ2-5, with D uncertain. Germline V gene sequence: CDR1 KGHSH, CDR2 LQKENI. The CDR3 extends over 18 amino acids. V lost 2 bases, J lost 11 bases, and 30 bases lay in between. The CDR3 sequence: CASSPRSHIRILQRDQYF. CDR3 sequence (DNA): TGTGCCAGCTCACCAAGATCCCACATTCGGATACTACAGAGAGATCAGTACTTC.

This sequence joins TRBV19 and TRBJ1-6; 8 bases align to TRBD1. The CDR3 runs to 15 residues. Germline values: CDR1 LNHDA, CDR2 SQIVND (reference sequence). With V trimmed by 3 bases and J by 8 bases, 6 bases remained unmatched. In nucleotides, the CDR3 is TGTGCCAGTAGTATTACGGTGACAGGGGATTCACCCCTCCACTTT. Translation gives CASSITVTGDSPLHF.

This chain's CDR3 is CASSLVDRPYEQYF. DNA for the CDR3: TGTGCCAGCAGTTTAGTGGACAGACCCTACGAGCAGTACTTC. The rearrangement joins TRBV27 to TRBJ2-7; the D gene is possibly TRBD1 (6 bases). The CDR3 runs to 14 residues. Germline V gene data show CDR1 as MNHEY and CDR2 as SMNVEV (reference sequence). V was cut by 2 bases and J by 2 bases, with 10 bases left in between.

The chain links TRBV5-1 to TRBJ2-1; 8 nucleotides line up with TRBD2. Germline-derived CDR1 and CDR2 are SGHRS and YFSETQ. V trimming: 1 base; J trimming: 8 bases; junction bases outside the gene matches: 8. The CDR3 has 15 residues. The CDR3, as DNA: TGCGCCAGCAGCTTGTCAGCGGGAGCTATCGATGAGCAGTTCTTC. This gives the protein CASSLSAGAIDEQFF.

This clonotype has just a few counts. The chain is built from TRBV4-1 and TRBJ1-6, with D unresolved. Trimming cost V 2 bases and J 9 bases, with 11 bases left between them. The CDR3 totals 14 residues. The germline gives CDR1 MGHRA, CDR2 YSYEKL. CDR3 in amino acids: CASSQNRASSPLHF. In DNA form, the CDR3 reads TGCGCCAGCAGCCAAAACCGGGCTTCTTCACCCCTCCACTTT.

The chain recombines TRBV6-2 or TRBV6-3 with TRBJ2-2; TRBD1 agrees at 10 bases. V trimming: 8 bases; J trimming: 5 bases; junction bases outside the gene matches: 5. The germline V gene encodes CDR1 MNHEY and CDR2 SVGEGT. The CDR3 totals 14 residues. The CDR3 DNA reads TGTGCCAGCCGGCGACAGGGGGCGACCGGGGAGCTGTTTTTT. This encodes CASRRQGATGELFF.

The V call is TRBV7-2, the J call TRBJ2-4; the D is unclear. V gave up 1 base and J gave up 9 bases, with 13 bases separating them. CDR1 and CDR2 (germline): SGHTA, FQGNSA. CDR3 length: 14 residues. The CDR3 DNA reads TGTGCCAGCAGCTTAGTAGCCGACCAAGGCATTCAGTACTTC. This gives the protein CASSLVADQGIQYF.

The chain carries TRBV9 and TRBJ2-1, with unresolved D. CDR1 and CDR2 from the germline V gene are SGDLS and YYNGEE. V lost 3 bases and J 3 bases, leaving 10 bases between the germline ends. This CDR3 has 14 residues. The CDR3 loop reads CASSAPGVYNEQFF. CDR3 coding DNA: TGTGCCAGCAGCGCCCCTGGGGTCTACAATGAGCAGTTCTTC. The whole variable domain, remainder taken from reference TRBV9 and TRBJ2-1, is DSGVTQTPKHLITATGQRVTLRCSPRSGDLSVYWYQQSLDQGLQFLIQYYNGEERAKGNILERFSAQQFPDLHSELNLSSLELGDSALYFCASSAPGVYNEQFFGPGTRLTVL.

This clonotype has at least ten counts. V usage is TRBV20-1 and J usage is TRBJ2-7; 10 nucleotides align to TRBD2. The CDR3 extends over 14 amino acids. The V and J ends lost 6 bases and 3 bases, in that order; junction bases with no gene match: 8. Germline CDR1 is DFQATT and CDR2 is SNEGSKA (reference sequence). The CDR3 loop reads CSADPSGGRYEQYF. The CDR3 bases are TGCAGTGCAGATCCTAGCGGGGGCCGCTACGAGCAGTACTTC.

This clonotype was seen a few times. The chain uses TRBV5-5 and TRBJ1-4; the D gene is possibly TRBD1 (6 bases). The germline gives CDR1 SGHKS, CDR2 YYEKEE (reference sequence). The CDR3 consists of 16 residues. V lost 4 bases and J 2 bases, leaving 15 bases between the germline ends. The CDR3 sequence: CASSTRGGQTNEKLFF. The CDR3 DNA reads TGTGCCAGCAGCACCCGGGGCGGACAGACTAATGAAAAACTGTTTTTT.